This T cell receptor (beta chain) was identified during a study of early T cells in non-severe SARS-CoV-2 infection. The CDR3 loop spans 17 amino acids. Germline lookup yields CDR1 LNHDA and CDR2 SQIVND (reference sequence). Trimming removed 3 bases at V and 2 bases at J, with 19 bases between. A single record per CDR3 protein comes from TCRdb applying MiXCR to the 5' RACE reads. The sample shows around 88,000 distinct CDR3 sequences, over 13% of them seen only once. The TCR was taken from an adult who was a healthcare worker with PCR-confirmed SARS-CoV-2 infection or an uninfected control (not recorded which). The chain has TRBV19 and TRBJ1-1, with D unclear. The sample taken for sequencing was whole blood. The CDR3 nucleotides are TGTGCCAGTAGTATTTTTTCGGGAAACAAGCCCAACACTGAAGCTTTCTTT. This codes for CASSIFSGNKPNTEAFF.